Shown below are 14 T cell receptor beta chains from a single sample sequenced in a study of cytomegalovirus exposure and HLA in healthy donors. Primers for the PCR totalled 60 Vbeta and 13 Jbeta. This table comes from immunoSEQ multiplex PCR, and its TCRdb copy is limited to in-frame clones, with some not included. The repertoire consists of around 180,000 clones, with about 80% occurring once and the leading ten covering 1.4% to 1.5%. Specimen: PBMCs. The receptors originated from a woman in her 30s in good health and CMV-seropositive.

This clone was detected only a few times. The chain carries TRBV6-6 and TRBJ1-1; TRBD1 might be the D (5 bases). Germline CDR1 is MNHNY and CDR2 is SVGAGI (reference sequence). The CDR3 spans 14 residues. Trimming took off 0 bases at V and 3 bases at J, with 8 bases between the two ends. This chain's CDR3 is CASSYSRGDTEAFF. As DNA, the CDR3 is TGTGCCAGCAGTTACTCTAGGGGTGACACTGAAGCTTTCTTT.

The V and J genes are TRBV11-2 and TRBJ2-1; TRBD2 matches at 9 bases. The length of the CDR3 is 16 residues. V lost 1 base to trimming and J lost 2 bases; unmatched junction nucleotides: 3. Germline values: CDR1 SGHAT, CDR2 FQNNGV. The DNA for the CDR3 is TGTGCCAGCAGCTTAGGAGCGGGAGGCCCCTACAATGAGCAGTTCTTC. It codes for CASSLGAGGPYNEQFF.

DNA for the CDR3: TGTGCCAGCAGCCCAACACCGGGACAGCAAGAGACCCAGTACTTC. As protein: CASSPTPGQQETQYF. V usage is TRBV7-6 and J usage is TRBJ2-5, with 7 bases lining up with TRBD1. Germline CDR1 and CDR2: SGHVS and FNYEAQ. The trim removed 5 bases at V and 2 bases at J, leaving 8 bases unmatched. This CDR3 has 15 amino acids.

V gene TRBV19 combines with J gene TRBJ1-3; 10 bases are a match to TRBD1. The length of the CDR3 is 14 residues. V lost 7 bases to trimming and J lost 4 bases; unmatched junction nucleotides: 4. Germline assignment: CDR1 LNHDA and CDR2 SQIVND (reference sequence). This CDR3 reads CASIGTGVGNTIYF. The CDR3 DNA is TGTGCCAGTATTGGGACAGGGGTAGGAAACACCATATATTTT.

The J gene is TRBJ2-2, the V gene TRBV4-3; TRBD1 matches at 10 bases. V gave up 4 bases and J gave up 5 bases; unmatched junction bases: 7. The CDR3 runs 16 residues. CDR1 is LGHNA and CDR2 is YSLEER in the germline V gene. The CDR3: CASSPLGQGRTGELFF. In DNA, the CDR3 is TGCGCCAGCAGCCCTTTGGGACAGGGGAGAACCGGGGAGCTGTTTTTT.

The chain combines TRBV7-2 with TRBJ1-1; no clear D. Germline CDR1 SGHTA, CDR2 FQGNSA. V was pared by 2 bases and J by 6 bases, with 19 bases between. This CDR3 spans 16 amino acids. CDR3 amino acids: CASSLMWPGLGAEAFF. CDR3 DNA sequence: TGTGCCAGCAGCTTAATGTGGCCGGGATTAGGCGCTGAAGCTTTCTTT.

J is TRBJ2-3 and V is TRBV12-5; 10 bases agree with TRBD1. CDR1 and CDR2 (germline): LGHNT, FRNRAP. The junction had 13 bases not matched to a gene; V was cut back by 3 bases and J by 1 base. CDR3 length equals 19 residues. The CDR3 nucleotides are TGTGCTAGTGGTTTAGGGGGGATGGGGGGACAGGGGCGCACAGATACGCAGTATTTT. As protein: CASGLGGMGGQGRTDTQYF.

This clone was detected only a few times. The genes are TRBV30 and TRBJ2-3; TRBD1 is a possible D gene (6 bases). CDR1 is GTSNPN and CDR2 is SVGIG in the germline V gene (reference sequence). V lost 1 base and J lost 3, with 17 bases in between. There are 16 residues in the CDR3. The DNA of the CDR3 is TGTGCCTGGAGTGCCCCTACAGGGCATCAGACAGATACGCAGTATTTT. Translation: CAWSAPTGHQTDTQYF.

The chain links TRBV6-1 to TRBJ1-5, with 8 bases matching TRBD1. Unmatched junction bases numbered 11, after V lost 4 bases and J lost 6 bases. Germline CDR1 is MNHNS and CDR2 is SASEGT. This CDR3 is built from 16 residues. The CDR3: CASSAVVAGGGQPQHF. Written as DNA, the CDR3 is TGTGCCAGCAGTGCAGTCGTGGCAGGGGGCGGTCAGCCCCAGCATTTT.

V usage is TRBV6-6 and J usage is TRBJ2-2; TRBD1 matches at 8 bases. CDR3 size: 14 residues. The germline gives CDR1 MNHNY, CDR2 SVGAGI (reference sequence). V lost 2 bases, J lost 8 bases, and 4 bases stayed unmatched. The CDR3 region is CASSYPGGGGELFF. The DNA for the CDR3 is TGTGCCAGCAGTTACCCAGGGGGCGGGGGGGAGCTGTTTTTT.

This rearrangement joins TRBV6-1 to TRBJ1-5; the D gene is possibly TRBD1 (6 bases). V was trimmed by 0 bases and J by 3 bases, leaving 15 bases between them. Germline CDR1 MNHNS, CDR2 SASEGT. The CDR3 contains 17 residues. The CDR3 nucleotides are TGTGCCAGCAGTGAAGCCCATGCGGGGGGCGTCAATCAGCCCCAGCATTTT. Its translation is CASSEAHAGGVNQPQHF.

J is TRBJ2-7 and V is TRBV12-5, with 9 bases fitting TRBD2. The ends lost 5 bases at V and 3 bases at J; junction bases unmatched: 11. From germline, CDR1 is LGHNT and CDR2 FRNRAP. The CDR3 loop spans 16 amino acids. CDR3 sequence reads: CASGLGQSTSGYEQYF. The DNA of the CDR3 is TGTGCTAGTGGTCTGGGACAGTCGACTAGCGGCTACGAGCAGTACTTC. Based on the CDR3 plus reference TRBV12-5 and TRBJ2-7, the full variable domain is DARVTQTPRHKVTEMGQEVTMRCQPILGHNTVFWYRQTMMQGLELLAYFRNRAPLDDSGMPKDRFSAEMPDATLATLKIQPSEPRDSAVYFCASGLGQSTSGYEQYFGPGTRLTVT.

The gene calls are TRBV21-1 and TRBJ1-2. TRBV21-1 is a known pseudogene. CDR3 size: 15 residues. CDR3: CASSKARGRGRGYTF. In nucleotides, the CDR3 is TGTGCCAGCAGCAAAGCGCGAGGGCGTGGTCGGGGCTACACCTTC.

This rearrangement joins TRBV5-1 to TRBJ1-2, with 8 bases fitting TRBD1. Trimming cost V 4 bases and J 0 bases; bases outside gene matches: 5. The CDR3 consists of 15 residues. Germline loops: CDR1 SGHRS, CDR2 YFSETQ. As DNA, the CDR3 is TGCGCCAGCAGCCCCACGGACAGGGCTAACTATGGCTACACCTTC. Translated: CASSPTDRANYGYTF. The whole variable domain, filled in from reference TRBV5-1 and TRBJ1-2, reads KAGVTQTPRYLIKTRGQQVTLSCSPISGHRSVSWYQQTPGQGLQFLFEYFSETQRNKGNFPGRFSGRQFSNSRSEMNVSTLELGDSALYLCASSPTDRANYGYTFGSGTRLTVV.